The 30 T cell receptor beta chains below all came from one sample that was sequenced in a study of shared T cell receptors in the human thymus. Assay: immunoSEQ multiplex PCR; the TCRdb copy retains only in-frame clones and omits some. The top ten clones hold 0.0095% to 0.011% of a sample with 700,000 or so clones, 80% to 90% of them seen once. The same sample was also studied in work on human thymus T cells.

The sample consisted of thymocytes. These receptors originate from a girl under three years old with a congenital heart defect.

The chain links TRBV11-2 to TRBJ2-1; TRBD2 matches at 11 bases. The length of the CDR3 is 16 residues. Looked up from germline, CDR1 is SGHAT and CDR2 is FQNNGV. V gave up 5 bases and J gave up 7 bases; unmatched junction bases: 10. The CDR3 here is CASSLAERLAGNEQFF. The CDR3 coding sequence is TGTGCCAGCAGCCTCGCTGAAAGACTAGCGGGAAATGAGCAGTTCTTC.

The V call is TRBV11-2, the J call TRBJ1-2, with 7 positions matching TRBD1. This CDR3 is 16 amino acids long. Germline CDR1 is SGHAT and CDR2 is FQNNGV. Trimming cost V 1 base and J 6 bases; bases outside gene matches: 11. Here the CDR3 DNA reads TGTGCCAGCAGCTTAGCTGGGACAGCAGCGATCAATGGCTACACCTTC. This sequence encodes CASSLAGTAAINGYTF.

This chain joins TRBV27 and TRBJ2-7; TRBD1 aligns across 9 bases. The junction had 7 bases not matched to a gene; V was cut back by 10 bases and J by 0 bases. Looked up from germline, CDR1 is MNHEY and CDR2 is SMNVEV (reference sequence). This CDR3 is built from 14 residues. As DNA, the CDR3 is TGTGCCACTTACGCGGGACAGGGCTCCTACGAGCAGTACTTC. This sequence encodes CATYAGQGSYEQYF.

The CDR3 sequence is CASSLRETQGNTIYF. In nucleotides, the CDR3 is TGTGCCAGCAGCTTGCGGGAGACTCAAGGAAACACCATATATTTT. The V call is TRBV5-5, the J call TRBJ1-3, with D uncertain. The V end was cut by 1 base, the J end by 4 bases, with 12 bases between. The CDR3 is made up of 15 amino acids. Germline CDR1 SGHKS, CDR2 YYEKEE (reference sequence).

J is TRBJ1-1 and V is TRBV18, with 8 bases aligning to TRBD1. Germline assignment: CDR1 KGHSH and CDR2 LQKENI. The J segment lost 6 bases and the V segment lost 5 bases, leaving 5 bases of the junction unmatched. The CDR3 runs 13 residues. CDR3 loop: CASSSEQGAEAFF. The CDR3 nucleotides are TGTGCCAGCTCATCTGAACAGGGGGCTGAAGCTTTCTTT.

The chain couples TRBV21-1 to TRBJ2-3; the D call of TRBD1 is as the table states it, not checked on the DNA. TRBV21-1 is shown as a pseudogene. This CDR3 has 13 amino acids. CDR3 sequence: CAVPRASTDTQYF. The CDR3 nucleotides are TGTGCCGTCCCCAGGGCTAGCACAGATACGCAGTATTTT.

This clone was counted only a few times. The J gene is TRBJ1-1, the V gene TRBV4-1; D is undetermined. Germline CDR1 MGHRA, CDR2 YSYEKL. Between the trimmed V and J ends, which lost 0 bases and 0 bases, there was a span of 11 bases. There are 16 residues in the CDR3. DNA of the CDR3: TGCGCCAGCAGCCAAGATAGGCAGGAATTGAACACTGAAGCTTTCTTT. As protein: CASSQDRQELNTEAFF.

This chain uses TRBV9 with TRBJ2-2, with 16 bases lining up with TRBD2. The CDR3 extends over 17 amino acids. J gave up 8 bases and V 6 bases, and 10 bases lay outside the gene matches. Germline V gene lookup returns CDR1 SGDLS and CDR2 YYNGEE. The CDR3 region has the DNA TGTGCCAGCACCAGAACGGGACTAGCGGGGGGGCATGGGGAGCTGTTTTTT. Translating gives CASTRTGLAGGHGELFF. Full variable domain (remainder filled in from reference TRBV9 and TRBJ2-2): DSGVTQTPKHLITATGQRVTLRCSPRSGDLSVYWYQQSLDQGLQFLIQYYNGEERAKGNILERFSAQQFPDLHSELNLSSLELGDSALYFCASTRTGLAGGHGELFFGEGSRLTVL.

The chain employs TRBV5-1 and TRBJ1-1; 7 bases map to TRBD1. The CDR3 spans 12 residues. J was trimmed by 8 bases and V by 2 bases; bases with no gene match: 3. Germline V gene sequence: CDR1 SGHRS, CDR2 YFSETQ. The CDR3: CASSFRDSEAFF. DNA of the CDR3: TGCGCCAGCAGCTTCCGGGACAGCGAAGCTTTCTTT.

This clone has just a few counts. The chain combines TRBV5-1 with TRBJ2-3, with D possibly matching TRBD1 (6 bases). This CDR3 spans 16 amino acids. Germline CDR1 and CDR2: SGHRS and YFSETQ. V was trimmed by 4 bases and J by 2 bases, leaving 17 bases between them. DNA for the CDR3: TGCGCCAGCAGCAACCGGGACACTCAACCCACAGATACGCAGTATTTT. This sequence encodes CASSNRDTQPTDTQYF.

The CDR3 loop reads CASSDSSEIASGGRSYSEQFF. CDR3 DNA sequence: TGTGCCAGCAGTGACTCATCTGAGATCGCTAGCGGGGGTCGCTCCTATAGTGAGCAGTTCTTC. This chain connects TRBV6-4 to TRBJ2-1; 10 nucleotides line up with TRBD2. CDR1 is MRHNA and CDR2 is SNTAGT in the germline V gene. V shed 0 bases, J shed 9 bases, and the junction held 23 bases outside the gene matches. The CDR3 spans 21 residues.

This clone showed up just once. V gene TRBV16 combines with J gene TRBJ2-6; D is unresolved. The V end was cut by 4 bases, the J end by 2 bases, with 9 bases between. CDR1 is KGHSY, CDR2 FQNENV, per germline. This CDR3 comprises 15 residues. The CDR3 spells CASSPLAAGANVLTF. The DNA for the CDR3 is TGTGCCAGCAGCCCCTTAGCAGCTGGGGCCAACGTCCTGACTTTC.

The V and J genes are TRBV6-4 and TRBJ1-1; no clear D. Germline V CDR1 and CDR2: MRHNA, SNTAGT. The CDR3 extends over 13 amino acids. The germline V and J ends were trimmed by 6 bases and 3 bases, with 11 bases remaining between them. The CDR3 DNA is TGTGCCAGCAGCCCACGGGTAGACACTGAAGCTTTCTTT. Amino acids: CASSPRVDTEAFF.

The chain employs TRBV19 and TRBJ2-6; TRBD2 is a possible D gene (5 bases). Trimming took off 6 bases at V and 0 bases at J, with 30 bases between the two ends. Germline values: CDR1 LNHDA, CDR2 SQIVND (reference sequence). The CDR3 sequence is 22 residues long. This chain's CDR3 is CASSKPSNPPPGGSSGANVLTF. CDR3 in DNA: TGTGCCAGTAGCAAACCCAGCAACCCCCCCCCGGGTGGGAGCTCTGGGGCCAACGTCCTGACTTTC.

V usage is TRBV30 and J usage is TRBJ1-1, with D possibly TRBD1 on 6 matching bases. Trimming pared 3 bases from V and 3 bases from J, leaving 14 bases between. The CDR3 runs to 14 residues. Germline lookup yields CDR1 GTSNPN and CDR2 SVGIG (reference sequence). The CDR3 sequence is CAWRGGLRYTEAFF. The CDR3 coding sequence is TGTGCCTGGAGGGGGGGGCTGCGGTACACTGAAGCTTTCTTT. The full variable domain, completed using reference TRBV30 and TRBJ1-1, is SQTIHQWPATLVQPVGSPLSLECTVEGTSNPNLYWYRQAAGRGLQLLFYSVGIGQISSEVPQNLSASRPQDRQFILSSKKLLLSDSGFYLCAWRGGLRYTEAFFGQGTRLTVV.

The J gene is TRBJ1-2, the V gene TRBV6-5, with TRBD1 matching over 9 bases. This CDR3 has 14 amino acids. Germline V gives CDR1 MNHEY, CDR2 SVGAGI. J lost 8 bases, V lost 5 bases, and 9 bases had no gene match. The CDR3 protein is CASSLTGQGGGYTF. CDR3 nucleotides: TGTGCCAGCAGTCTAACGGGACAGGGAGGAGGCTACACCTTC.

The CDR3 sequence is CASSDYRGSNEKLFF. The CDR3 DNA reads as TGTGCCAGCAGTGACTACAGGGGGAGTAATGAAAAACTGTTTTTT. The chain has TRBV27 and TRBJ1-4, with TRBD1 matching over 8 bases. The CDR3 has 15 residues. The trim removed 5 bases at V and 4 bases at J, leaving 6 bases unmatched. The V gene's germline CDR1 is MNHEY and CDR2 SMNVEV (reference sequence).

In DNA, the CDR3 is TGCGCCAGCAGCTTGCGGCAGGGGGCGCCAGGCGGGGAGCTGTTTTTT. It is translated as CASSLRQGAPGGELFF. The J gene is TRBJ2-2, the V gene TRBV5-1; 8 bases fit TRBD1. CDR1 is SGHRS and CDR2 is YFSETQ in the germline V gene. The CDR3 consists of 16 residues. The trim removed 1 base at V and 7 bases at J, leaving 9 bases unmatched.

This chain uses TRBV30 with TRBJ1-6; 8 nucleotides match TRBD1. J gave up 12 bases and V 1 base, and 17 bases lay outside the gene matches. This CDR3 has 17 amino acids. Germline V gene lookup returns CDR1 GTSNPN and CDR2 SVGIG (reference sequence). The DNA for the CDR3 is TGTGCCTGGAGTGGTAGACTTCCCGGGACAGGCCCAAGACCCCTCCACTTT. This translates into CAWSGRLPGTGPRPLHF.

The DNA of the CDR3 is TGTGCCAGCAGCCTGGGGGGGGGTATAAACACTGAAGCTTTCTTT. This sequence encodes CASSLGGGINTEAFF. The chain couples TRBV5-6 to TRBJ1-1, with D possibly being TRBD1 (5 bases). The CDR3 is 15 residues long. Per the germline V gene, CDR1 is SGHDT and CDR2 is YYEEEE. Trimming cost V 4 bases and J 2 bases, with 15 bases left between them.

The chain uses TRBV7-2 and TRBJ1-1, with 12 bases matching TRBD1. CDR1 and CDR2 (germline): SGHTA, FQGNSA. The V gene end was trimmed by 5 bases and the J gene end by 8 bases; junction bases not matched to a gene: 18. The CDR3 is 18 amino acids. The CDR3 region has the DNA TGTGCCAGCAGCCGATTGCCCCCCGGGACAGGGGGCGCGGGAGAAGCTTTCTTT. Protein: CASSRLPPGTGGAGEAFF.

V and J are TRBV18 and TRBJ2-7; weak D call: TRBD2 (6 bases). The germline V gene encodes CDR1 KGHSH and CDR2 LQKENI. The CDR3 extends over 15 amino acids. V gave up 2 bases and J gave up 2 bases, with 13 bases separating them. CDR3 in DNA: TGTGCCAGCTCACCAACGCCGCGGGGCCCCTACGAGCAGTACTTC. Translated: CASSPTPRGPYEQYF.

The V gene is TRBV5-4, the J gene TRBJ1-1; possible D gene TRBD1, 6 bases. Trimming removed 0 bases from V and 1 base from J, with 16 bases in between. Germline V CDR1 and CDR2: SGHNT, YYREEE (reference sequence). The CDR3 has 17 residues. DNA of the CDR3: TGTGCCAGCAGCTTGGAGGTTGGGGACAAAAGGAACACTGAAGCTTTCTTT. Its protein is CASSLEVGDKRNTEAFF.

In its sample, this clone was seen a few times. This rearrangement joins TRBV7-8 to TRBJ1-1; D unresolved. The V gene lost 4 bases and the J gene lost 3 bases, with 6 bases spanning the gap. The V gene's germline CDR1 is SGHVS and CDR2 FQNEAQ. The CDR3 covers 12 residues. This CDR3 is CASSYGDTEAFF. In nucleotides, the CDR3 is TGTGCCAGCAGCTACGGGGACACTGAAGCTTTCTTT.

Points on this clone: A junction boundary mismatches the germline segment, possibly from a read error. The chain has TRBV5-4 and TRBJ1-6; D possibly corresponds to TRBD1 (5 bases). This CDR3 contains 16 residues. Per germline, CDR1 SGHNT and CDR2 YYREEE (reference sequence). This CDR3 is CASSLGGGRTNSPLHF. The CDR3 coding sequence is TGTGCCAGCAGCCTAGGTGGGGGACGGACTAATTCCCCCCTCCACTTT. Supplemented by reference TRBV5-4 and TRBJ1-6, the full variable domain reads ETGVTQSPTHLIKTRGQQVTLRCSSQSGHNTVSWYQQALGQGPQFIFQYYREEENGRGNFPPRFSGLQFPNYSSELNVNALELDDSALYLCASSLGGGRTNSPLHFGNGTRLTVT.

CDR3 DNA sequence: TGTGCCAGCAGCTTAGGAGCCCGGGGGGCGTACGAGCAGTACTTC. Its protein is CASSLGARGAYEQYF. The genes are TRBV13 and TRBJ2-7; D might be TRBD2 (7 bases). Germline loops: CDR1 PRHDT, CDR2 FYEKMQ (reference sequence). CDR3 length equals 15 residues. The germline V and J ends were trimmed by 0 bases and 4 bases, with 13 bases remaining between them.

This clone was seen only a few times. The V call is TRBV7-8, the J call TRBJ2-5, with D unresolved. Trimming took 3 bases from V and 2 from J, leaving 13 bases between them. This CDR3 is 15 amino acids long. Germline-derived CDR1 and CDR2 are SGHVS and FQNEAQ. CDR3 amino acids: CASSLESSLQETQYF. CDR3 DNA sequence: TGTGCCAGCAGCTTGGAGAGTAGTTTGCAAGAGACCCAGTACTTC.

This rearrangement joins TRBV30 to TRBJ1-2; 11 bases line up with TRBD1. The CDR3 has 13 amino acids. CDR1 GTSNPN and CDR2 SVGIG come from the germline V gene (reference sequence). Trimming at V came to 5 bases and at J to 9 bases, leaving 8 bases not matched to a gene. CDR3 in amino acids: CAWWGTGGLSYTF. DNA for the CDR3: TGTGCCTGGTGGGGGACAGGGGGTTTGAGCTACACCTTC.

CDR3 sequence (DNA): TGTGCCAGCAGTTTGGGGGGATACCATGCTACAGTGGGGGGCTACACCTTC. It specifies CASSLGGYHATVGGYTF. The chain combines TRBV28 with TRBJ1-2, with D possibly being TRBD1 (5 bases). The germline V gene has CDR1 MDHEN and CDR2 SYDVKM. V was cut by 3 bases and J by 8 bases, with 25 bases left in between. The CDR3 is made up of 17 amino acids.

As DNA, the CDR3 is TGTGCCAGCAGCAGGGGGCGAGCAGATACGCAGTATTTT. It codes for CASSRGRADTQYF. This rearrangement joins TRBV6-4 to TRBJ2-3; 8 nucleotides match TRBD1. This CDR3 is 13 amino acids long. Germline loops: CDR1 MRHNA, CDR2 SNTAGT. J lost 4 bases, V lost 6 bases, and 3 bases had no gene match.